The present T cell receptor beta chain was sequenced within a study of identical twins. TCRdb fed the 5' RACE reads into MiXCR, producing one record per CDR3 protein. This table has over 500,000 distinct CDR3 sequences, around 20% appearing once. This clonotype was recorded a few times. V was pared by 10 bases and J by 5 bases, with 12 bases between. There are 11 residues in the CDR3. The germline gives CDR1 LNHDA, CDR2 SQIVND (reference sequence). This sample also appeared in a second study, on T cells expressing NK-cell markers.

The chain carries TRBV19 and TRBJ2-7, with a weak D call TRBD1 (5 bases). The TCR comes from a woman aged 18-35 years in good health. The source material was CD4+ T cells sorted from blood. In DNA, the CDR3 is TGTGCCACGACAGTTTCCAACGAGCAGTACTTC. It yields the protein CATTVSNEQYF. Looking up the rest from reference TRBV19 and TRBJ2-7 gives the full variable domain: DGGITQSPKYLFRKEGQNVTLSCEQNLNHDAMYWYRQDPGQGLRLIYYSQIVNDFQKGDIAEGYSVSREKKESFPLTVTSAQKNPTAFYLCATTVSNEQYFGPGTRLTVT.